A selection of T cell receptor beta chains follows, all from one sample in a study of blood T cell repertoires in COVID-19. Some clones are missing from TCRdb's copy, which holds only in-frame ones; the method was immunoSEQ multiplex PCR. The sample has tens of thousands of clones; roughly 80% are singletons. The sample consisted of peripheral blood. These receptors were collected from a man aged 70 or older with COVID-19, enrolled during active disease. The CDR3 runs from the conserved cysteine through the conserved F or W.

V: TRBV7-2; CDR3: CASSLADYTDTQYF
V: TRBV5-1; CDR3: CASSEDQETQYF
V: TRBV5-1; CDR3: CASSGTGVEGGELFF
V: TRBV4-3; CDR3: CASSQDRLRGTSVETQYF
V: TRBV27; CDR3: CASSSGTGGFQPQHF
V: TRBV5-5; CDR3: CASSLGAGQVYEQYF
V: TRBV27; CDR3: CASSLFGGGGYTF
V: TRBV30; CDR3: CAWRESGRRNEQFF
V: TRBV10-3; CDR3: CAISPTGDEAFF
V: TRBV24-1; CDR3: CATSDSGTGYHEQFF
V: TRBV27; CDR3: CASSLLAGVGYTF
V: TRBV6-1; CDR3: CASSEYRSGGYTF
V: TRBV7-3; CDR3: CASSSGTGAYEQYF
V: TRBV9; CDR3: CASSTQAGVYEQYF
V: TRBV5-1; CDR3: CASSFEGSNEQFF
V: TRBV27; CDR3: CASSSPGLSYEQYF
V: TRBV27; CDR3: CASSLFRGDGYTF